This TCR beta chain derives from a study of breast tumors, draining lymph nodes, adjacent tissues. CDR1 SSHAT and CDR2 FNYEAQ come from the germline V gene (reference sequence). CDR3 length: 16 residues. TCRdb processed the multiplex PCR reads anew with MiXCR; each CDR3 protein has one entry. The data hold roughly 70,000 distinct CDR3 sequences, with roughly 44% observed a single time. This clonotype showed up many times. Its target is unknown. One end of the junction fails to match germline, which may point to a read error. Notes on the study in general: Tumor and nontumor repertoires were significantly more similar in luminal-like than in basal-like breast cancer. The data were judged consistent with most tumor T cells coming from lymph node and expanding in tumor.

The rearrangement joins TRBV7-7 to TRBJ2-5; TRBD2 matches at 13 bases. Sequences were obtained from breast tumor tissue. This sequence was found in a female donor with breast cancer. Some clones in this sample may be carry-over from other donors' samples. DNA for the CDR3: TGTGCTAGCAGCCTTACTACGGGACTAGCGGGGGAGACCCAGTACTTC. Its protein is CASSLTTGLAGETQYF.